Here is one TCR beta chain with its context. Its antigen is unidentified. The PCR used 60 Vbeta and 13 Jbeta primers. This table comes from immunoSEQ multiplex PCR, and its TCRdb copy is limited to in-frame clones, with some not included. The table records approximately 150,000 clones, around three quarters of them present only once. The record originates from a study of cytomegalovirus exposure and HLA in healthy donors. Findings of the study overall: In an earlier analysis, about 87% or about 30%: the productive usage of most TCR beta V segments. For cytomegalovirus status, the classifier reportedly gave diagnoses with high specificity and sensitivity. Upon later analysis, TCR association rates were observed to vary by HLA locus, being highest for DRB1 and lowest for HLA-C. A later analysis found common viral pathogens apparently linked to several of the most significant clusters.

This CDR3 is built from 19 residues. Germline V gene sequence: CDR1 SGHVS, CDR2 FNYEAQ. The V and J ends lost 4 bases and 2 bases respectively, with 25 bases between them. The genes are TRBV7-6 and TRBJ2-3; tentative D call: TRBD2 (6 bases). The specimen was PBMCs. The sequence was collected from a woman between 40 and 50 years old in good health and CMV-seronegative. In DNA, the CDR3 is TGTGCCAGCAGCTCGGTTCCGCCGGCGGGACCGGCGGACACAGATACGCAGTATTTT. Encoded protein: CASSSVPPAGPADTDTQYF.